The source of this TCR beta chain is a study of OX40 agonist ivuxolimab in advanced cancers. Overall study context: The treatment was a fully human IgG2 OX40 agonist, ivuxolimab. A mean age of roughly 60 years, range about 23 to 80, was recorded, and about 83% were male.

Comment on this clone: What it binds is not known. The identical CDR3 is also encoded by other nucleotide sequences in the sample.

This table comes from immunoSEQ multiplex PCR, and its TCRdb copy is limited to in-frame clones, with some not included. The sample lists some 45,000 clones, 65% to 90% occurring once. Trimming took off 1 base at V and 2 bases at J, with 6 bases between the two ends. This CDR3 is built from 13 residues. Germline V gives CDR1 SGHTA, CDR2 FQGNSA. Study-wide results and limits: In general, CD8+ T cells held more expanded clones than CD4+ did, on average.

The chain uses TRBV7-2 and TRBJ2-7; D is unresolved. The receptor's source is an adult with an advanced solid tumor such as melanoma, head and neck, liver or kidney cancer. Specimen: CD4+ or CD8+ T cells sorted from blood, collected in a trial of the OX40 agonist ivuxolimab. CDR3 amino acids: CASSLGATYEQYF. The CDR3 coding sequence is TGTGCCAGCAGCTTAGGAGCCACCTACGAGCAGTACTTC.